This T cell receptor beta chain was sequenced during a study of blood T cell repertoires in COVID-19. The overall study: Donors in the United States, Italy and Spain gave samples during acute or convalescent COVID-19. PBMCs, B-cell-depleted T cells, or T cells were the source of the cDNA or gDNA that made up the material.

How the authors handled the data: Counts of nucleated cells, estimated from reference gene primer amplification, were obtained. TCRdb keeps only in-frame clones here, not all; method: immunoSEQ multiplex PCR. The D gene and trimming were derived from the DNA, and the V and J assignments and clone size from that table. The sample lists 110,000 to 150,000 clones, around 82% occurring once. CDR3 size: 13 residues. Germline V gene data show CDR1 as SQVTM and CDR2 as ANQGSEA. Trimming left V 6 bases short and J 4 bases short, with 12 bases between. The sequenced sample was PBMCs or T cells enriched from blood (not recorded which). This TCR was recovered from a woman aged 50 to 65 who had recovered from COVID-19. This chain uses TRBV29-1 with TRBJ1-4, with D uncertain. Written as DNA, the CDR3 is TGCAGCGTAATAGACGGAGTTAATGAAAAACTGTTTTTT. This gives the protein CSVIDGVNEKLFF.